The rows below give T cell receptor beta chains drawn from one sample of a study of early T cells in non-severe SARS-CoV-2 infection. In TCRdb, the 5' RACE reads were re-called with MiXCR into one record per CDR3 protein. The top ten clones hold around 5.2% of a sample with about 21,000 distinct CDR3 sequences, about 4.5% of them seen once. Input material: whole blood. The receptors stem from an adult who was a healthcare worker with PCR-confirmed SARS-CoV-2 infection or an uninfected control (not recorded which). Each CDR3 is given with its conserved first and last residue. A D gene is named only where the DNA matches it firmly. Only some rows state a clone size, as once, few, many or a class for expanded clones.

cdr3_nt cdr3_aa v_call d_call clone_size j_call
TGTGCCAGCAGGGTAGACTCCAGGGTCAGAAACACCATATATTTT CASRVDSRVRNTIYF TRBV6-5 NA many TRBJ1-3
TGCGCCAGCAGCTTGCTAGCGGGAGTAGAGACCCAGTACTTC CASSLLAGVETQYF TRBV5-1 TRBD2 many TRBJ2-5
TGTGCCAGCAGTTGGGTGGCGCGAGGTGAGCAGTTCTTC CASSWVARGEQFF TRBV28 NA many TRBJ2-1
TGTGCCAGCAGCTTGGGGGGGAGCTCCTACAATGAGCAGTTCTTC CASSLGGSSYNEQFF TRBV5-4 NA medium-sized TRBJ2-1
TGTGCCAGCAGCGTCGATATAAATTCACCCCTCCACTTT CASSVDINSPLHF TRBV11-2 NA few TRBJ1-6
TGTGCCAGCAGGGAAACTGGCGGGGAAGTACGCAGCACTGAAGCTTTCTTT CASRETGGEVRSTEAFF TRBV2 NA NA TRBJ1-1
TGTGCCAGCTCATCCTCTAGCGTAGTAGATACGCAGTATTTT CASSSSSVVDTQYF TRBV18 NA NA TRBJ2-3
TGCGCCAGCAGCCACCGGGACGGAAGTGTTTCGGGCGAGCAGTACTTC CASSHRDGSVSGEQYF TRBV5-1 NA medium-sized TRBJ2-7
TGTGCCAGCAGGCCCGGACAGGGATATGGCTACACCTTC CASRPGQGYGYTF TRBV7-8 TRBD1 many TRBJ1-2
TGTGCCATCAGTGAGTCGGGACAGGCGGGGGAGCAGTACTTC CAISESGQAGEQYF TRBV10-3 TRBD1 NA TRBJ2-7
TGCGCCAGCAAGTGGCGGGATTCCTACGAGCAGTACTTC CASKWRDSYEQYF TRBV5-1 NA many TRBJ2-7
TGTGCCAGTAGTATTCTTTACGAGCCCCAGCATTTT CASSILYEPQHF TRBV19 NA many TRBJ1-5
TGCGCCAGCAGCTTGGAGGCAGGGCCTGCCTACGAGCAGTACTTC CASSLEAGPAYEQYF TRBV5-1 NA many TRBJ2-7
TGTGCCAGCAGTGAAGAAGGGACCGGGGGAAACATTCAGTACTTC CASSEEGTGGNIQYF TRBV2 NA NA TRBJ2-4
TGTGCCTGGAGTGTAGTTGGGGGAAGCTACACCTTC CAWSVVGGSYTF TRBV30 NA many TRBJ1-2
TGTGCCACTGGACAGATTTATGGCTACACCTTC CATGQIYGYTF TRBV6-5 NA many TRBJ1-2
TGCGCCAGCAGCTTGGGACTCCAAGAGACCCAGTACTTC CASSLGLQETQYF TRBV5-1 NA many TRBJ2-5
TGTGCCAGCTCACCAACAGGCCCCTACGAGCAGTACTTC CASSPTGPYEQYF TRBV18 NA many TRBJ2-7
TGTGCCAGCAGCTTGGACACAAGTTCCCGAACAGATACGCAGTATTTT CASSLDTSSRTDTQYF TRBV5-4 NA NA TRBJ2-3
TGCGCCAGCAGCTTGCCCTCCGCCCGGGGGGAGTATGGAGGCTACACCTTC CASSLPSARGEYGGYTF TRBV5-1 NA NA TRBJ1-2
TGTGCCAGCCTAGCGGGAGTAACAGATACGCAGTATTTT CASLAGVTDTQYF TRBV7-8 TRBD2 many TRBJ2-3
TGTGCCAGCTCACCCAGGGATTTGGATGGCTACACCTTC CASSPRDLDGYTF TRBV18 NA many TRBJ1-2
TGTGCCTGGAGTACGGGGCCTCCCTACGAGCAGTACTTC CAWSTGPPYEQYF TRBV30 NA many TRBJ2-7